This T cell receptor (beta chain) was sequenced during a study of identical twins. The study's findings and limits: High-abundance cord blood beta clonotypes had fewer insertions; memory repertoires showed none.

This clonotype turned up a few times. The antigen is unknown. Using its own MiXCR run on the 5' RACE reads, TCRdb lists one record per CDR3 protein. The sample lists nearly 900,000 distinct CDR3 sequences; around an eighth were seen once. This sample also belongs to another study, concerning yellow fever vaccine responses in identical twins. That paper states: Twins' vaccine T cell responses were reported to seem partly convergent and partly personalized.

The sample taken for sequencing was PBMCs. The sequence derives from a young woman in good health.

The DNA of the CDR3 is TGTGCCAGCAGCGGGACTAGCGGCCCTAGCACAGATACGCAGTATTTT. Translation gives CASSGTSGPSTDTQYF. The V call is TRBV6-1, the J call TRBJ2-3, with 11 bases aligning to TRBD2. Germline V gene lookup returns CDR1 MNHNS and CDR2 SASEGT. This CDR3 has 16 amino acids. V was clipped by 6 bases and J by 0 bases; unmatched bases: 5.